The T cell receptor (beta chain) under discussion was sequenced for a study of blood T cell repertoires in COVID-19. The wider study: The cDNA or gDNA used as material had been derived from T cells, B-cell-depleted T cells, or PBMCs.

This clone was recorded only once. The repertoire was sequenced with immunoSEQ multiplex PCR; TCRdb's copy has only in-frame clones and lacks some. The top ten hold approximately 5.5% of the sample, which has fewer than 85,000 clones, 85% to 90% seen once. Germline CDR1 is SGHTA and CDR2 is FQGNSA. This CDR3 spans 16 amino acids. Trimming removed 3 bases from V and 0 bases from J, with 11 bases in between. The sequenced material came from peripheral blood. This sequence originates from a man aged 80 or over with acute or convalescent COVID-19. J is TRBJ2-2 and V is TRBV7-2; weak D call: TRBD2 (6 bases). In DNA, the CDR3 is TGTGCCAGCAGCTTCGAGCGGGTCGCGAACACCGGGGAGCTGTTTTTT. It encodes CASSFERVANTGELFF.